A selection of T cell receptor beta chains follows, all from one sample in a study of control samples from healthy donors and cancer patients. Clones were read by immunoSEQ multiplex PCR, and TCRdb kept only the in-frame ones, dropping some. Here the sample spans roughly 100,000 clones, about 86% being singletons. Sequences were obtained from blood. These receptors came from a young man in good health. Both conserved end residues are part of each CDR3. The order of the fields is CDR3 DNA, CDR3 protein, V gene, clone size, CDR3 length, D gene, J gene. A D gene is named only where the DNA matches it firmly. Some rows have no size entry. The others give once, few or many, or a class for an expanded clone.

TGTGCCAGTAGTATGCCCAAAAGTAGCTCTGGGGCCAACGTCCTGACTTTC,CASSMPKSSSGANVLTF,TRBV19,NA,17,NA,TRBJ2-6
TGTGCCAGCAGCTTACTTGTGGACAGGACGAACACCGGGGAGCTGTTTTTT,CASSLLVDRTNTGELFF,TRBV7-8,NA,17,TRBD1,TRBJ2-2
TGTGCCAGCAGCCCCCAGGGCCTTGGAAACACCATATATTTT,CASSPQGLGNTIYF,TRBV6-2/TRBV6-3,NA,14,NA,TRBJ1-3
TGTGCCAGTAGTATAGAAGAGACCCAGTACTTC,CASSIEETQYF,TRBV19,NA,11,NA,TRBJ2-5
TGTGCCAGCAGCTTAAGGACGCTCGGGGAGCAGTTCTTC,CASSLRTLGEQFF,TRBV7-9,NA,13,NA,TRBJ2-1
TGTGCCAGCAGCTCAGGGACTGGAGCTTTCTTT,CASSSGTGAFF,TRBV7-2,once,11,NA,TRBJ1-1
TGTGCCACCTTGAGGGGGGGCCACCTTAGCACAGATACGCAGTATTTT,CATLRGGHLSTDTQYF,TRBV19,NA,16,NA,TRBJ2-3
TGTGCCAGCAGCTTACGGTCCGGCGGGAGCCCAGATACGCAGTATTTT,CASSLRSGGSPDTQYF,TRBV7-3,NA,16,TRBD2,TRBJ2-3
TGTGCCAGCTCACCAGTTTTATCCCGACTAGCGGGCTCCTACAATGAGCAGTTCTTC,CASSPVLSRLAGSYNEQFF,TRBV18,NA,19,TRBD2,TRBJ2-1
TGTGCCAGCAGTTTTGCCAGGGAGGCTGAAGCTTTCTTT,CASSFAREAEAFF,TRBV27,NA,13,NA,TRBJ1-1
TGCGCCAGCAGCCAAGAGGGGCCACCCCAGCATTTT,CASSQEGPPQHF,TRBV4-1,NA,12,NA,TRBJ1-5
TGTGCCAGCAGTGAAAGGGTAGGAGGCTACACCTTC,CASSERVGGYTF,TRBV2,NA,12,NA,TRBJ1-2
TGTGCCAGCAGCCCTGGGACAGGGACCTACAATGAGCAGTTCTTC,CASSPGTGTYNEQFF,TRBV7-3,NA,15,TRBD1,TRBJ2-1
TGTGCCAGCAGCCCCGGCGTGGTTCTAGCGAACGAGACCCAGTACTTC,CASSPGVVLANETQYF,TRBV4-2,NA,16,NA,TRBJ2-5
TGTGCCAGCAGTTACTCGACAGTAGATACGCAGTATTTT,CASSYSTVDTQYF,TRBV6-5,NA,13,NA,TRBJ2-3
TGTGCCAGCAGCCAGGGACTAGCGAACGACGAGCAGTACTTC,CASSQGLANDEQYF,TRBV3-1/TRBV3-2,NA,14,TRBD2,TRBJ2-7
TGTGCCAGCAGCCAAGACCTAGCGGTTCGCTCCTACGAGCAGTACTTC,CASSQDLAVRSYEQYF,TRBV3-1/TRBV3-2,NA,16,TRBD2,TRBJ2-7
TGTGCCAGCAGCGTAACGCAGACCACTGAAGCTTTCTTT,CASSVTQTTEAFF,TRBV9,NA,13,NA,TRBJ1-1
TGTGCCAGCAGTTCCCGTACAGCGGGAGCTTTTGATACGCAGTATTTT,CASSSRTAGAFDTQYF,TRBV28,NA,16,TRBD2,TRBJ2-3
TGTGCCAGCCAGGACCGCGGCGGCGAGCAGTACTTC,CASQDRGGEQYF,TRBV7-9,NA,12,NA,TRBJ2-7
TGTGCCAGCAGCCAAGTCCCGGGGGAGGGAAACACCATATATTTT,CASSQVPGEGNTIYF,TRBV3-1/TRBV3-2,NA,15,NA,TRBJ1-3
TGTGCCAGCAGTCTAGCGGGAGAGTACCAAGAGACCCAGTACTTC,CASSLAGEYQETQYF,TRBV2,NA,15,TRBD2,TRBJ2-5
TGTGCCAGCAGCTATTGGACAGTCATGAACACTGAAGCTTTCTTT,CASSYWTVMNTEAFF,TRBV7-2,NA,15,NA,TRBJ1-1
TGCAGTGCTAGTGGCGGACTAGCGGGAGGGCGGGGGCAAGAGACCCAGTACTTC,CSASGGLAGGRGQETQYF,TRBV20-1,NA,18,TRBD2,TRBJ2-5
TGTGCCAGCAGCTTGTATGGGACGAGCTCCTACAATGAGCAGTTCTTC,CASSLYGTSSYNEQFF,TRBV5-6,NA,16,NA,TRBJ2-1
TGTGCCCGCAGTTTACTATCCGGGGGCGGGGGCGGGAGCTACGAGCAGTACTTC,CARSLLSGGGGGSYEQYF,TRBV27,NA,18,NA,TRBJ2-7
TGTGCCAGCAGTGGGGGCAGATACAATGAGCAGTTCTTC,CASSGGRYNEQFF,TRBV2,once,13,NA,TRBJ2-1
TGTGCCAGCAGCCGGGACAGCGACACTGAAGCTTTCTTT,CASSRDSDTEAFF,TRBV11-1,NA,13,TRBD1,TRBJ1-1
TGTGCCAGCAGCTCGGCCAGGGAGAGCTCCTATAATTCACCCCTCCACTTT,CASSSARESSYNSPLHF,TRBV5-4,NA,17,NA,TRBJ1-6
TGTGCCAGCAGGGGACTAGCGGCTAGCTCCTACGAGCAGTACTTC,CASRGLAASSYEQYF,TRBV2,NA,15,TRBD2,TRBJ2-7
TGTGCCAGCGCCCAGGGGGGACAGGGGCCCCTAGCCGGGGAGCTGTTTTTT,CASAQGGQGPLAGELFF,TRBV5-4,NA,17,TRBD1,TRBJ2-2
TGCGCCAGCAGCCAAGGCTGGACAAGCAATCAGCCCCAGCATTTT,CASSQGWTSNQPQHF,TRBV4-1,NA,15,NA,TRBJ1-5
TGTGCCAGCAGCTTAAGCGGCGGCCTCAGCTCCTACAATGAGCAGTTCTTC,CASSLSGGLSSYNEQFF,TRBV7-6,NA,17,NA,TRBJ2-1
TGTGCCAGCGGTGAAGGACAGGGAGGACAGCCCCAGCATTTT,CASGEGQGGQPQHF,TRBV6-1,NA,14,TRBD1,TRBJ1-5
TGTGCCAGCAGTTTCGGGGGGTTTGGCAATGAGCAGTTCTTC,CASSFGGFGNEQFF,TRBV28,NA,14,TRBD2,TRBJ2-1
TGTGCCAGCAGCCAAGATTCGACGGATACGCAGTATTTT,CASSQDSTDTQYF,TRBV3-1/TRBV3-2,NA,13,NA,TRBJ2-3
TGTGCCAGCAGCCCCCGGGCCGGCGATACGCAGTATTTT,CASSPRAGDTQYF,TRBV7-6,NA,13,NA,TRBJ2-3
TGTGCCAGCAGCTTACTCGGACAGTCGAACACTGAAGCTTTCTTT,CASSLLGQSNTEAFF,TRBV7-3,NA,15,NA,TRBJ1-1
TGTGCCAGCAGCTCAATGGGCGCATTAGGGGAGCTGTTTTTT,CASSSMGALGELFF,TRBV11-2,NA,14,NA,TRBJ2-2
TGTGCCAGTAGTATGTACAGTGTAGCTCATGGCTACACCTTC,CASSMYSVAHGYTF,TRBV19,NA,14,NA,TRBJ1-2